The next 14 T cell receptor beta chains were all read from a single sample in a study of cytomegalovirus exposure and HLA in healthy donors. PCR employed 60 Vbeta and 13 Jbeta primers. Assay used: immunoSEQ multiplex PCR; TCRdb lists only in-frame clones, some missing. Among approximately 69,000 clones, approximately 70% were seen once, and the ten largest hold about a fifth. Sequenced input: PBMCs. These receptors were collected from a man aged 40-50 years in good health and CMV-seropositive.

The J gene is TRBJ2-5, the V gene TRBV30; the D gene is possibly TRBD2 (5 bases). V was clipped by 3 bases and J by 11 bases, with 22 bases between them. Germline V CDR1 and CDR2: GTSNPN, SVGIG (reference sequence). This CDR3 is 14 amino acids long. The CDR3: CAWRTKAGRGEQYF. CDR3 sequence (DNA): TGTGCCTGGAGGACCAAGGCAGGCCGTGGGGAGCAGTACTTC.

This chain connects TRBV30 to TRBJ2-5; 8 bases are a match to TRBD1. The J call is uncertain, as TRBJ2-7 better fits the DNA end. Germline-derived CDR1 and CDR2 are GTSNPN and SVGIG (reference sequence). CDR3 size: 13 residues. Here the CDR3 reads CAWSLDRDYEQYF. In nucleotides, the CDR3 is TGTGCCTGGAGTTTGGACAGGGACTACGAGCAGTACTTC.

This chain connects TRBV2 to TRBJ2-1; TRBD2 might be the D (5 bases). The CDR3 covers 15 residues. Germline CDR1 is SNHLY and CDR2 is FYNNEI. With 4 bases removed from V and 5 bases from J, the gap between germline ends came to 15 bases. In DNA form, the CDR3 reads TGTGCCAGCAGTGCATCCGGGGTACCCCACAATGAGCAGTTCTTC. This sequence encodes CASSASGVPHNEQFF.

This chain connects TRBV19 to TRBJ1-1; D might be TRBD1 (6 bases). With 6 bases removed from V and 0 bases from J, the gap between germline ends came to 17 bases. Germline assignment: CDR1 LNHDA and CDR2 SQIVND (reference sequence). The CDR3 consists of 16 residues. CDR3 in DNA: TGTGCCAGTAGGAAGGGACACCTCCTCCTGAACACTGAAGCTTTCTTT. Translation gives CASRKGHLLLNTEAFF.

V is TRBV19 and J is TRBJ1-2, with D hard to call. The CDR3 totals 13 residues. V dropped 3 bases and J dropped 6 bases, with 11 bases sitting between them. Germline V gene data show CDR1 as LNHDA and CDR2 as SQIVND (reference sequence). The CDR3 reads CASSMQIQDGYTF. As DNA, the CDR3 is TGTGCCAGTAGTATGCAAATCCAGGATGGCTACACCTTC.

CDR3 DNA sequence: TGTGCCTGGAGTGAGGGGGACAGGGCTTGGTATCGCAATCAGCCCCAGCATTTT. Its protein is CAWSEGDRAWYRNQPQHF. This chain joins TRBV30 and TRBJ1-5, with TRBD1 matching 9 bases. The CDR3 runs 18 residues. Trimming cost V 1 base and J 2 bases; bases outside gene matches: 12. The germline gives CDR1 GTSNPN, CDR2 SVGIG (reference sequence).

This clone turned up a few times. V and J are TRBV4-1 and TRBJ2-5; 7 bases map to TRBD2. This CDR3 spans 14 amino acids. The V and J ends lost 1 base and 3 bases, in that order; junction bases with no gene match: 2. Germline CDR1 is MGHRA and CDR2 is YSYEKL. This CDR3 reads CASSQALAEETQYF. In DNA form, the CDR3 reads TGCGCCAGCAGCCAAGCGCTAGCGGAAGAGACCCAGTACTTC.

The V gene is TRBV4-2, the J gene TRBJ2-7; D unresolved. V dropped 1 base and J dropped 0 bases, with 13 bases sitting between them. The CDR3 length is 16 residues. Germline CDR1 reads LGHNA; CDR2 reads YNFKEQ. In nucleotides, the CDR3 is TGTGCCAGCAGCCAAGTAAGTCAGGCGAGCTCCTACGAGCAGTACTTC. Translating gives CASSQVSQASSYEQYF.

The chain recombines TRBV27 with TRBJ2-5; the match to TRBD1 covers 8 bases. The DNA end is more similar to TRBJ2-7, so the J call may be wrong. Germline V lookup: CDR1 MNHEY, CDR2 SMNVEV (reference sequence). This CDR3 comprises 15 residues. CDR3 nucleotide sequence: TGTGCCAGCAGTTTGATGACAGGGGCTACCTACGAGCAGTACTTC. Translation: CASSLMTGATYEQYF.

This chain uses TRBV6-4 with TRBJ2-3, with 11 bases identical to TRBD2. V was pared by 5 bases and J by 3 bases, with 4 bases of the junction left unmatched. The length of the CDR3 is 15 residues. Germline CDR1 MRHNA, CDR2 SNTAGT. This CDR3 is CASSLSGGATDTQYF. CDR3 DNA sequence: TGTGCCAGCAGTCTTAGCGGGGGGGCAACAGATACGCAGTATTTT.

This clone has a single count. V is TRBV5-1 and J is TRBJ2-1, with a tentative D call TRBD1 (5 bases). The CDR3 has 14 residues. The V gene lost 5 bases and the J gene lost 9 bases, with 18 bases spanning the gap. CDR1 is SGHRS and CDR2 is YFSETQ in the germline V gene. The chain's CDR3 is CASSLTAGLGEQFF. CDR3 in DNA: TGCGCCAGCAGTCTGACAGCCGGTTTGGGTGAGCAGTTCTTC.

J is TRBJ2-5 and V is TRBV18; 10 bases fit TRBD1. The CDR3 is 16 residues long. Trimming took 6 bases from V and 3 from J; bases not matched to a gene: 10. CDR1 is KGHSH, CDR2 LQKENI, per germline. The CDR3 DNA reads TGTGCCAGCTCGCCAGACAGGGGGCGGTGGGAAGAGACCCAGTACTTC. Translated: CASSPDRGRWEETQYF.

This clone turned up a few times. The chain couples TRBV12-5 to TRBJ2-6; 8 nucleotides agree with TRBD1. This CDR3 has 17 amino acids. The junction had 11 bases not matched to a gene; V was cut back by 4 bases and J by 6 bases. Germline V gives CDR1 LGHNT, CDR2 FRNRAP. CDR3 loop: CASGYTTGGGVANVLTF. In DNA, the CDR3 is TGTGCTAGTGGTTACACCACAGGGGGAGGTGTGGCCAACGTCCTGACTTTC.

V usage is TRBV29-1 and J usage is TRBJ2-1, with unresolved D. The CDR3 runs to 12 residues. Trimming stripped 3 bases from V and 2 bases from J, with 5 bases between. The V gene's germline CDR1 is SQVTM and CDR2 ANQGSEA. CDR3 amino acids: CSVDAAYNEQFF. The CDR3 DNA is TGCAGCGTTGACGCGGCCTACAATGAGCAGTTCTTC.